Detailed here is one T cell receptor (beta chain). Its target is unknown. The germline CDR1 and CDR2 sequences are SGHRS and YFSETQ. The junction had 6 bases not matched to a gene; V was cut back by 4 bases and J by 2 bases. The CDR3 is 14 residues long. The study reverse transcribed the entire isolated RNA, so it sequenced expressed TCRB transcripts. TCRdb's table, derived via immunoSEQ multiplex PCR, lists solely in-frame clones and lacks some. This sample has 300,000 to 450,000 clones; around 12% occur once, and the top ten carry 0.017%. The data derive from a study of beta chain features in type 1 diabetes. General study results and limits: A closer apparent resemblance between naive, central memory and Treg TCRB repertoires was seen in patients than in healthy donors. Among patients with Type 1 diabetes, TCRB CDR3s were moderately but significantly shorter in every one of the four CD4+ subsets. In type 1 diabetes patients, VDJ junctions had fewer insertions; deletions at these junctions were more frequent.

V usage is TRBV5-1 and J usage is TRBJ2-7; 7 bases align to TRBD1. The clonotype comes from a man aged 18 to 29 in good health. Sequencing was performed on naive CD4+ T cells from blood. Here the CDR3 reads CASSSDRVTYEQYF. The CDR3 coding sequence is TGCGCCAGCAGCAGTGACAGGGTCACCTACGAGCAGTACTTC. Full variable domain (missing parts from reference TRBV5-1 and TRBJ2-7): KAGVTQTPRYLIKTRGQQVTLSCSPISGHRSVSWYQQTPGQGLQFLFEYFSETQRNKGNFPGRFSGRQFSNSRSEMNVSTLELGDSALYLCASSSDRVTYEQYFGPGTRLTVT.